The rows below give T cell receptor beta chains drawn from one sample of a study of shared clonotypes between healthy human individuals. The method was immunoSEQ multiplex PCR; TCRdb's version includes in-frame clones alone and lacks a portion of them. The table has fewer than 850,000 clones, roughly 96% seen once; the top ten hold under 0.3%. Sequencing was performed on naive CD8+ T cells sorted from blood. These TCRs come from a young man in good health. Each CDR3 is given with its conserved first and last residue. Fields, in order: V gene, J gene, D gene, clone size, CDR3 DNA, CDR3 protein. The D gene is left open where the match is weak. Expanded clones are given a class, and other clones once, few, many or no size at all.

V gene: TRBV6-5
J gene: TRBJ2-1
D gene: .
clone size: .
CDR3 DNA: TGTGCCAGCAGTTACCCCGGCCAGAATGAGCAGTTCTTC
CDR3 protein: CASSYPGQNEQFF

V gene: TRBV9
J gene: TRBJ2-1
D gene: .
clone size: .
CDR3 DNA: TGTGCCAGCAGCGGAGAGGTATACAATGAGCAGTTCTTC
CDR3 protein: CASSGEVYNEQFF

V gene: TRBV5-6
J gene: TRBJ2-7
D gene: .
clone size: .
CDR3 DNA: TGTGCCAGCAGCGGCGGGAACTCCTACGAGCAGTACTTC
CDR3 protein: CASSGGNSYEQYF

V gene: TRBV9
J gene: TRBJ2-7
D gene: .
clone size: .
CDR3 DNA: TGTGCCAGCAGCACAGAGGGCGGCGGCTCCTCCTACGAGCAGTACTTC
CDR3 protein: CASSTEGGGSSYEQYF

V gene: TRBV6-6
J gene: TRBJ2-5
D gene: TRBD2
clone size: .
CDR3 DNA: TGTGCCAGCAGTTACGGGCGGGAGGTGGGAGAGACCCAGTACTTC
CDR3 protein: CASSYGREVGETQYF

V gene: TRBV9
J gene: TRBJ2-3
D gene: .
clone size: .
CDR3 DNA: TGTGCCACCAGCCCAGCGGTTTTATTCACAGATACGCAGTATTTT
CDR3 protein: CATSPAVLFTDTQYF

V gene: TRBV30
J gene: TRBJ1-5
D gene: .
clone size: .
CDR3 DNA: TGTGCCTGGAGTGCGGGTGACGCAGTGACGATCGATAGCAATCAGCCCCAGCATTTT
CDR3 protein: CAWSAGDAVTIDSNQPQHF

V gene: TRBV7-2
J gene: TRBJ1-2
D gene: .
clone size: .
CDR3 DNA: TGTGCCAGCAGCTTAGGTGCAGGAACACTGGCCTATGGCTACACCTTC
CDR3 protein: CASSLGAGTLAYGYTF

V gene: TRBV11-2
J gene: TRBJ2-5
D gene: TRBD2
clone size: .
CDR3 DNA: TGTGCCAGCAGCTTAGGACTAGCGGCAGGACCCCAAGAGACCCAGTACTTC
CDR3 protein: CASSLGLAAGPQETQYF

V gene: TRBV7-8
J gene: TRBJ1-5
D gene: .
clone size: .
CDR3 DNA: TGTGCCAGCAGCTTACAAGTTCGCGGGTATAGCAATCAGCCCCAGCATTTT
CDR3 protein: CASSLQVRGYSNQPQHF

V gene: TRBV6-5
J gene: TRBJ2-7
D gene: .
clone size: .
CDR3 DNA: TGTGCCAGCAGTTACGAATACGAGCAGTACTTC
CDR3 protein: CASSYEYEQYF

V gene: TRBV7-3
J gene: TRBJ2-1
D gene: .
clone size: .
CDR3 DNA: TGTGCCAGCGCTGCGGCGGAAAGCTCCTACAATGAGCAGTTCTTC
CDR3 protein: CASAAAESSYNEQFF

V gene: TRBV7-6
J gene: TRBJ2-7
D gene: .
clone size: .
CDR3 DNA: TGTGCCAGCAGCTTAGTATCCGGGACGAACTCCTACGAGCAGTACTTC
CDR3 protein: CASSLVSGTNSYEQYF

V gene: TRBV28
J gene: TRBJ2-1
D gene: .
clone size: .
CDR3 DNA: TGTGCCAGCGCTCGCTCCTACAATGAGCAGTTCTTC
CDR3 protein: CASARSYNEQFF

V gene: TRBV28
J gene: TRBJ1-1
D gene: .
clone size: once
CDR3 DNA: TGTGCCAGCAGTTTTTCCACTGAAGCTTTCTTT
CDR3 protein: CASSFSTEAFF

V gene: TRBV14
J gene: TRBJ2-1
D gene: .
clone size: .
CDR3 DNA: TGTGCCAGCAGCCCCCACAGAGGTAGATACAATGAGCAGTTCTTC
CDR3 protein: CASSPHRGRYNEQFF

V gene: TRBV4-1
J gene: TRBJ2-7
D gene: TRBD2
clone size: .
CDR3 DNA: TGCGCCAGCAGCCACGATAGCGGGAGGGCCCACTACGAGCAGTACTTC
CDR3 protein: CASSHDSGRAHYEQYF

V gene: TRBV4-3
J gene: TRBJ2-7
D gene: TRBD2
clone size: .
CDR3 DNA: TGCGCCAGCAGCCAAGATGTAGGAGCTAGCGGCTCCTACGAGCAGTACTTC
CDR3 protein: CASSQDVGASGSYEQYF

V gene: TRBV4-3
J gene: TRBJ2-1
D gene: .
clone size: .
CDR3 DNA: TGCGCCAGCAGCCAAGATCGGGTTCTAAACTACAATGAGCAGTTCTTC
CDR3 protein: CASSQDRVLNYNEQFF

V gene: TRBV27
J gene: TRBJ1-4
D gene: TRBD1
clone size: .
CDR3 DNA: TGTGCCAGCAGTCCCCTCCGGGACAGGGCTGAAAAACTGTTTTTT
CDR3 protein: CASSPLRDRAEKLFF

V gene: TRBV9
J gene: TRBJ2-3
D gene: .
clone size: .
CDR3 DNA: TGTGCCAGCAGCGAATCGGATACGCAGTATTTT
CDR3 protein: CASSESDTQYF

V gene: TRBV2
J gene: TRBJ1-5
D gene: .
clone size: .
CDR3 DNA: TGTGCCAGCAGTGAGACCCTCTTTGAGAGCGCTAATCAGCCCCAGCATTTT
CDR3 protein: CASSETLFESANQPQHF

V gene: TRBV28
J gene: TRBJ2-1
D gene: .
clone size: .
CDR3 DNA: TGTGCCAGCAGTCCATCCGTGGTAAATGAGCAGTTCTTC
CDR3 protein: CASSPSVVNEQFF

V gene: TRBV9
J gene: TRBJ1-2
D gene: TRBD1
clone size: .
CDR3 DNA: TGTGCCAGCGGGGGACAGGTCTATGGCTACACCTTC
CDR3 protein: CASGGQVYGYTF

V gene: TRBV14
J gene: TRBJ2-2
D gene: .
clone size: .
CDR3 DNA: TGTGCCAGCAGCCAAGATTCGGCAGGACCCAGAGCGAACACCGGGGAGCTGTTTTTT
CDR3 protein: CASSQDSAGPRANTGELFF

V gene: TRBV28
J gene: TRBJ2-7
D gene: TRBD2
clone size: .
CDR3 DNA: TGTGCCAGCAGTTCCCCACCAGCTATGCGGGAGCCCTACGAGCAGTACTTC
CDR3 protein: CASSSPPAMREPYEQYF

V gene: TRBV21-1
J gene: TRBJ2-1
D gene: .
clone size: .
CDR3 DNA: TGTGCCAGCAGCACCTTTGGACCTAATGAGCAGTTCTTC
CDR3 protein: CASSTFGPNEQFF

V gene: TRBV7-9
J gene: TRBJ2-7
D gene: .
clone size: once
CDR3 DNA: TGTGCCAGCAGCTTAGTAGGGTCTAGATACGAGCAGTACTTC
CDR3 protein: CASSLVGSRYEQYF

V gene: TRBV7-9
J gene: TRBJ2-7
D gene: .
clone size: .
CDR3 DNA: TGTGCCAGCAGCACACAGGGTAACGAGCAGTACTTC
CDR3 protein: CASSTQGNEQYF

V gene: TRBV7-9
J gene: TRBJ2-2
D gene: .
clone size: .
CDR3 DNA: TGTGCCAGCAGCGGAACAGGGTTCTTCACCGGGGAGCTGTTTTTT
CDR3 protein: CASSGTGFFTGELFF

V gene: TRBV9
J gene: TRBJ2-1
D gene: .
clone size: .
CDR3 DNA: TGTGCCAGCAGCGACAGCAGATACAATGAGCAGTTCTTC
CDR3 protein: CASSDSRYNEQFF

V gene: TRBV15
J gene: TRBJ1-3
D gene: TRBD1
clone size: .
CDR3 DNA: TGTGCCACCAGCAGAGAATGGGGACAGGGTACGAACACCATATATTTT
CDR3 protein: CATSREWGQGTNTIYF

V gene: TRBV5-1
J gene: TRBJ2-7
D gene: TRBD2
clone size: .
CDR3 DNA: TGCGCCAGCAGCTTGGGTTCTGGCGGGAGGGCCAACGAGCAGTACTTC
CDR3 protein: CASSLGSGGRANEQYF

V gene: TRBV9
J gene: TRBJ2-7
D gene: TRBD2
clone size: .
CDR3 DNA: TGTGCCAGCAGCGTAGGCGGTAGCGGGAGCGGGACCTACGAGCAGTACTTC
CDR3 protein: CASSVGGSGSGTYEQYF

V gene: TRBV6-1
J gene: TRBJ2-7
D gene: .
clone size: .
CDR3 DNA: TGTGCCAGCAGTCTGGGGAGTGGAATCTACGAGCAGTACTTC
CDR3 protein: CASSLGSGIYEQYF

V gene: TRBV18
J gene: TRBJ1-1
D gene: .
clone size: .
CDR3 DNA: TGTGCCAGCTCACCACAGGACAGTCGCACTGAAGCTTTCTTT
CDR3 protein: CASSPQDSRTEAFF

V gene: TRBV5-1
J gene: TRBJ2-5
D gene: .
clone size: .
CDR3 DNA: TGCGCCAGCAGCTTATGGTGGGAACAAGAGACCCAGTACTTC
CDR3 protein: CASSLWWEQETQYF

V gene: TRBV5-4
J gene: TRBJ2-3
D gene: TRBD2
clone size: .
CDR3 DNA: TGTGCCAGCAGCGGGACTAGCGGAACGTTGGATACGCAGTATTTT
CDR3 protein: CASSGTSGTLDTQYF

V gene: TRBV9
J gene: TRBJ2-2
D gene: .
clone size: once
CDR3 DNA: TGTGCCAGCAGCGTTGTGGGCACCTTAACCGGGGAGCTGTTTTTT
CDR3 protein: CASSVVGTLTGELFF

V gene: TRBV6-4
J gene: TRBJ2-1
D gene: TRBD2
clone size: .
CDR3 DNA: TGTGCCAGCAGTGACCGGACTAGCGGGAGGGGTGAGCAGTTCTTC
CDR3 protein: CASSDRTSGRGEQFF

V gene: TRBV7-7
J gene: TRBJ2-2
D gene: TRBD2
clone size: .
CDR3 DNA: TGTGCCAGCATCCCCCCGGGAGGGCCGTATACCGGGGAGCTGTTTTTT
CDR3 protein: CASIPPGGPYTGELFF

V gene: TRBV2
J gene: TRBJ1-5
D gene: .
clone size: .
CDR3 DNA: TGTGCCAGCAGGGACAACTATAGCAATCAGCCCCAGCATTTT
CDR3 protein: CASRDNYSNQPQHF

V gene: TRBV29-1
J gene: TRBJ1-1
D gene: .
clone size: .
CDR3 DNA: TGCAGCGTTGCTAGGTTGGGGGGGCACACTGAAGCTTTCTTT
CDR3 protein: CSVARLGGHTEAFF

V gene: TRBV2
J gene: TRBJ2-6
D gene: .
clone size: .
CDR3 DNA: TGTGCCAGCAGTGACCCCGATAGCTCTGGGGCCAACGTCCTGACTTTC
CDR3 protein: CASSDPDSSGANVLTF

V gene: TRBV14
J gene: TRBJ2-2
D gene: TRBD1
clone size: .
CDR3 DNA: TGTGCCAGCAGCCACGGACAGGGGTTCGGGGAGCTGTTTTTT
CDR3 protein: CASSHGQGFGELFF

V gene: TRBV11-2
J gene: TRBJ2-1
D gene: .
clone size: .
CDR3 DNA: TGTGCCAGCAGCTCGCCCGGGGGACTGGATAACAATGAGCAGTTCTTC
CDR3 protein: CASSSPGGLDNNEQFF

V gene: TRBV7-9
J gene: TRBJ2-7
D gene: TRBD1
clone size: .
CDR3 DNA: TGTGCCAGCAGCTTAACCCGACAGGGGGGTACCCCCTACGAGCAGTACTTC
CDR3 protein: CASSLTRQGGTPYEQYF

V gene: TRBV19
J gene: TRBJ2-3
D gene: .
clone size: few
CDR3 DNA: TGTGCCAGTAAGCAGGATCTCACAGATACGCAGTATTTT
CDR3 protein: CASKQDLTDTQYF

V gene: TRBV9
J gene: TRBJ2-1
D gene: .
clone size: .
CDR3 DNA: TGTGCCAGCAGCATCAGTACCCCGAGCTCCTACAATGAGCAGTTCTTC
CDR3 protein: CASSISTPSSYNEQFF

V gene: TRBV5-4
J gene: TRBJ2-7
D gene: TRBD2
clone size: .
CDR3 DNA: TGTGCCAGCAGCTTTGCGGGAGGGAACGAGCAGTACTTC
CDR3 protein: CASSFAGGNEQYF

V gene: TRBV19
J gene: TRBJ2-1
D gene: TRBD2
clone size: .
CDR3 DNA: TGTGCCAGTAGTATTCCCGGACTAGCGAGAATCAATGAGCAGTTCTTC
CDR3 protein: CASSIPGLARINEQFF

V gene: TRBV2
J gene: TRBJ2-5
D gene: .
clone size: .
CDR3 DNA: TGTGCCAGCACCCGAAGGGGCTCAGAAGGGACCCAGTACTTC
CDR3 protein: CASTRRGSEGTQYF